A single T cell receptor (beta chain) is shown here with its context. The antigen is unknown. Cells were stimulated nonspecifically with anti-CD3/anti-CD28 magnetic beads. Responding CD4+ T cells were sorted by upregulation of both CD40 ligand and CD69. PBMCs were depleted of CD8+ T cells before stimulation. Sequencing used immunoSEQ version 4 in survey mode. Here immunoSEQ multiplex PCR was the method, and the copy in TCRdb shows in-frame clones only, minus some. The profile shows about 45,000 clones, approximately 90% of them singletons. The source of the sample is a study of persistence of HIV-infected CD4 T cells. Notes on the study in general: Compared with CD3/CD28-stimulated cells, CMV- and Gag-responding cells showed lower TCRbeta richness. Degenerate expanded CDR3beta sequences were enriched among CMV- and Gag-responding cells.

The source material was CD4+ T cells sorted from PBMCs after approximately 19-hour stimulation, sampled from a patient who received antiretroviral therapy. The receptor was derived from an adult man with HIV who was CMV-seropositive.

CDR3 nucleotides: TGTGCCGCTGACAGGGGGGTAGACACCGGGGAGCTGTTTTTT. Its translation: CAADRGVDTGELFF. This chain links TRBV30 with TRBJ2-2, with 9 bases matching TRBD1. The CDR3 consists of 14 residues. Trimming at V came to 8 bases and at J to 3 bases, leaving 7 bases not matched to a gene. Germline CDR1 reads GTSNPN; CDR2 reads SVGIG (reference sequence).